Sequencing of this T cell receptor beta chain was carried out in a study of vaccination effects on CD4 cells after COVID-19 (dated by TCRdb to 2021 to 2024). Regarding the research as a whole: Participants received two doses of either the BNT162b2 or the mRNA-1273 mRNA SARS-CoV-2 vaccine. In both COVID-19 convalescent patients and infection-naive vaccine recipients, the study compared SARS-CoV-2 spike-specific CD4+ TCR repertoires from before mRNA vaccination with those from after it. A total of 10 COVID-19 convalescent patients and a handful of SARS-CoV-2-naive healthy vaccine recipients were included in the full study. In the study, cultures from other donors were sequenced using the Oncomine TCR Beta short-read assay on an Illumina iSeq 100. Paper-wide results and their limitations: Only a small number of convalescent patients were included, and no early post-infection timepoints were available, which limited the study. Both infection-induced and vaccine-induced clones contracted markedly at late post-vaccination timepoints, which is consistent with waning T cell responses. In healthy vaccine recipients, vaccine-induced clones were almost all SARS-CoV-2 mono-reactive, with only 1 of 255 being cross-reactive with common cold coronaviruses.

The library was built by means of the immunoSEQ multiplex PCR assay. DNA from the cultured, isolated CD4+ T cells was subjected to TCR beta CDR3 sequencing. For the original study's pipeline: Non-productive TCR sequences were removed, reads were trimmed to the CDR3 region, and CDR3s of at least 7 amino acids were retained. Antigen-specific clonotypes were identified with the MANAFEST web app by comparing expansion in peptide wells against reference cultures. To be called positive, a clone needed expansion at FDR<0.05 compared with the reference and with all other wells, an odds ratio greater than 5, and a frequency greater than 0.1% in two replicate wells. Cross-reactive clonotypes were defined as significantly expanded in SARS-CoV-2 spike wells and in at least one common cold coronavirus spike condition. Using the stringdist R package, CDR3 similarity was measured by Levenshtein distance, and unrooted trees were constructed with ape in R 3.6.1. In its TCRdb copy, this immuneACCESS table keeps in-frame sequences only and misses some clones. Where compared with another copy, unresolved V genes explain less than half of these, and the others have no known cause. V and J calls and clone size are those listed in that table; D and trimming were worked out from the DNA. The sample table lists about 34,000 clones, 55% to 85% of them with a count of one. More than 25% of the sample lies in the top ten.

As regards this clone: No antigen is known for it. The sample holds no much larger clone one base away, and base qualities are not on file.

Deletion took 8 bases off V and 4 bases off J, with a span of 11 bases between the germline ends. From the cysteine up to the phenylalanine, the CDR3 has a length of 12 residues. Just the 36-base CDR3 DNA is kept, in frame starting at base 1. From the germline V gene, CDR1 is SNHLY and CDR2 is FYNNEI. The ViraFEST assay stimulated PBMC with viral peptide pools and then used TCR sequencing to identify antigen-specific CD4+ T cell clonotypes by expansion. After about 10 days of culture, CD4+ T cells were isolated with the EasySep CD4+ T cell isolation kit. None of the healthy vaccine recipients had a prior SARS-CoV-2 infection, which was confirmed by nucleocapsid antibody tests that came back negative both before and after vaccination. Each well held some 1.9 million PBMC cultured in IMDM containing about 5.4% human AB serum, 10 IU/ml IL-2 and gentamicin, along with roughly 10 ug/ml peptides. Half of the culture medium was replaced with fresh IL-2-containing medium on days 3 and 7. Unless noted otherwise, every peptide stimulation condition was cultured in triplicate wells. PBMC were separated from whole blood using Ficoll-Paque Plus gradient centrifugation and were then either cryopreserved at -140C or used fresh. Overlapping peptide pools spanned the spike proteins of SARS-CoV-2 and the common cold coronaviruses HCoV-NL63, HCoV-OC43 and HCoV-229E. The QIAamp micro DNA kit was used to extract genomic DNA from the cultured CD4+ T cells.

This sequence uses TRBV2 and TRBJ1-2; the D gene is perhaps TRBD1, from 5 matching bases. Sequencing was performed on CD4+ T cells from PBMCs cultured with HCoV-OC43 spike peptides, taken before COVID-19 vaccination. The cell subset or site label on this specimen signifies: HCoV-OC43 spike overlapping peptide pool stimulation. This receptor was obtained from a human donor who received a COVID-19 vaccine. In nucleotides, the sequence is TGTGCCAGCGCCCGGGACGGCTATGGCTACACCTTC. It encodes CASARDGYGYTF. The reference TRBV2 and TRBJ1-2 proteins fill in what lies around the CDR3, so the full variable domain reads EPEVTQTPSHQVTQMGQEVILRCVPISNHLYFYWYRQILGQKVEFLVSFYNNEISEKSEIFDDQFSVERPDGSNFTLKIRSTKLEDSAMYFCASARDGYGYTFGSGTRLTVV.